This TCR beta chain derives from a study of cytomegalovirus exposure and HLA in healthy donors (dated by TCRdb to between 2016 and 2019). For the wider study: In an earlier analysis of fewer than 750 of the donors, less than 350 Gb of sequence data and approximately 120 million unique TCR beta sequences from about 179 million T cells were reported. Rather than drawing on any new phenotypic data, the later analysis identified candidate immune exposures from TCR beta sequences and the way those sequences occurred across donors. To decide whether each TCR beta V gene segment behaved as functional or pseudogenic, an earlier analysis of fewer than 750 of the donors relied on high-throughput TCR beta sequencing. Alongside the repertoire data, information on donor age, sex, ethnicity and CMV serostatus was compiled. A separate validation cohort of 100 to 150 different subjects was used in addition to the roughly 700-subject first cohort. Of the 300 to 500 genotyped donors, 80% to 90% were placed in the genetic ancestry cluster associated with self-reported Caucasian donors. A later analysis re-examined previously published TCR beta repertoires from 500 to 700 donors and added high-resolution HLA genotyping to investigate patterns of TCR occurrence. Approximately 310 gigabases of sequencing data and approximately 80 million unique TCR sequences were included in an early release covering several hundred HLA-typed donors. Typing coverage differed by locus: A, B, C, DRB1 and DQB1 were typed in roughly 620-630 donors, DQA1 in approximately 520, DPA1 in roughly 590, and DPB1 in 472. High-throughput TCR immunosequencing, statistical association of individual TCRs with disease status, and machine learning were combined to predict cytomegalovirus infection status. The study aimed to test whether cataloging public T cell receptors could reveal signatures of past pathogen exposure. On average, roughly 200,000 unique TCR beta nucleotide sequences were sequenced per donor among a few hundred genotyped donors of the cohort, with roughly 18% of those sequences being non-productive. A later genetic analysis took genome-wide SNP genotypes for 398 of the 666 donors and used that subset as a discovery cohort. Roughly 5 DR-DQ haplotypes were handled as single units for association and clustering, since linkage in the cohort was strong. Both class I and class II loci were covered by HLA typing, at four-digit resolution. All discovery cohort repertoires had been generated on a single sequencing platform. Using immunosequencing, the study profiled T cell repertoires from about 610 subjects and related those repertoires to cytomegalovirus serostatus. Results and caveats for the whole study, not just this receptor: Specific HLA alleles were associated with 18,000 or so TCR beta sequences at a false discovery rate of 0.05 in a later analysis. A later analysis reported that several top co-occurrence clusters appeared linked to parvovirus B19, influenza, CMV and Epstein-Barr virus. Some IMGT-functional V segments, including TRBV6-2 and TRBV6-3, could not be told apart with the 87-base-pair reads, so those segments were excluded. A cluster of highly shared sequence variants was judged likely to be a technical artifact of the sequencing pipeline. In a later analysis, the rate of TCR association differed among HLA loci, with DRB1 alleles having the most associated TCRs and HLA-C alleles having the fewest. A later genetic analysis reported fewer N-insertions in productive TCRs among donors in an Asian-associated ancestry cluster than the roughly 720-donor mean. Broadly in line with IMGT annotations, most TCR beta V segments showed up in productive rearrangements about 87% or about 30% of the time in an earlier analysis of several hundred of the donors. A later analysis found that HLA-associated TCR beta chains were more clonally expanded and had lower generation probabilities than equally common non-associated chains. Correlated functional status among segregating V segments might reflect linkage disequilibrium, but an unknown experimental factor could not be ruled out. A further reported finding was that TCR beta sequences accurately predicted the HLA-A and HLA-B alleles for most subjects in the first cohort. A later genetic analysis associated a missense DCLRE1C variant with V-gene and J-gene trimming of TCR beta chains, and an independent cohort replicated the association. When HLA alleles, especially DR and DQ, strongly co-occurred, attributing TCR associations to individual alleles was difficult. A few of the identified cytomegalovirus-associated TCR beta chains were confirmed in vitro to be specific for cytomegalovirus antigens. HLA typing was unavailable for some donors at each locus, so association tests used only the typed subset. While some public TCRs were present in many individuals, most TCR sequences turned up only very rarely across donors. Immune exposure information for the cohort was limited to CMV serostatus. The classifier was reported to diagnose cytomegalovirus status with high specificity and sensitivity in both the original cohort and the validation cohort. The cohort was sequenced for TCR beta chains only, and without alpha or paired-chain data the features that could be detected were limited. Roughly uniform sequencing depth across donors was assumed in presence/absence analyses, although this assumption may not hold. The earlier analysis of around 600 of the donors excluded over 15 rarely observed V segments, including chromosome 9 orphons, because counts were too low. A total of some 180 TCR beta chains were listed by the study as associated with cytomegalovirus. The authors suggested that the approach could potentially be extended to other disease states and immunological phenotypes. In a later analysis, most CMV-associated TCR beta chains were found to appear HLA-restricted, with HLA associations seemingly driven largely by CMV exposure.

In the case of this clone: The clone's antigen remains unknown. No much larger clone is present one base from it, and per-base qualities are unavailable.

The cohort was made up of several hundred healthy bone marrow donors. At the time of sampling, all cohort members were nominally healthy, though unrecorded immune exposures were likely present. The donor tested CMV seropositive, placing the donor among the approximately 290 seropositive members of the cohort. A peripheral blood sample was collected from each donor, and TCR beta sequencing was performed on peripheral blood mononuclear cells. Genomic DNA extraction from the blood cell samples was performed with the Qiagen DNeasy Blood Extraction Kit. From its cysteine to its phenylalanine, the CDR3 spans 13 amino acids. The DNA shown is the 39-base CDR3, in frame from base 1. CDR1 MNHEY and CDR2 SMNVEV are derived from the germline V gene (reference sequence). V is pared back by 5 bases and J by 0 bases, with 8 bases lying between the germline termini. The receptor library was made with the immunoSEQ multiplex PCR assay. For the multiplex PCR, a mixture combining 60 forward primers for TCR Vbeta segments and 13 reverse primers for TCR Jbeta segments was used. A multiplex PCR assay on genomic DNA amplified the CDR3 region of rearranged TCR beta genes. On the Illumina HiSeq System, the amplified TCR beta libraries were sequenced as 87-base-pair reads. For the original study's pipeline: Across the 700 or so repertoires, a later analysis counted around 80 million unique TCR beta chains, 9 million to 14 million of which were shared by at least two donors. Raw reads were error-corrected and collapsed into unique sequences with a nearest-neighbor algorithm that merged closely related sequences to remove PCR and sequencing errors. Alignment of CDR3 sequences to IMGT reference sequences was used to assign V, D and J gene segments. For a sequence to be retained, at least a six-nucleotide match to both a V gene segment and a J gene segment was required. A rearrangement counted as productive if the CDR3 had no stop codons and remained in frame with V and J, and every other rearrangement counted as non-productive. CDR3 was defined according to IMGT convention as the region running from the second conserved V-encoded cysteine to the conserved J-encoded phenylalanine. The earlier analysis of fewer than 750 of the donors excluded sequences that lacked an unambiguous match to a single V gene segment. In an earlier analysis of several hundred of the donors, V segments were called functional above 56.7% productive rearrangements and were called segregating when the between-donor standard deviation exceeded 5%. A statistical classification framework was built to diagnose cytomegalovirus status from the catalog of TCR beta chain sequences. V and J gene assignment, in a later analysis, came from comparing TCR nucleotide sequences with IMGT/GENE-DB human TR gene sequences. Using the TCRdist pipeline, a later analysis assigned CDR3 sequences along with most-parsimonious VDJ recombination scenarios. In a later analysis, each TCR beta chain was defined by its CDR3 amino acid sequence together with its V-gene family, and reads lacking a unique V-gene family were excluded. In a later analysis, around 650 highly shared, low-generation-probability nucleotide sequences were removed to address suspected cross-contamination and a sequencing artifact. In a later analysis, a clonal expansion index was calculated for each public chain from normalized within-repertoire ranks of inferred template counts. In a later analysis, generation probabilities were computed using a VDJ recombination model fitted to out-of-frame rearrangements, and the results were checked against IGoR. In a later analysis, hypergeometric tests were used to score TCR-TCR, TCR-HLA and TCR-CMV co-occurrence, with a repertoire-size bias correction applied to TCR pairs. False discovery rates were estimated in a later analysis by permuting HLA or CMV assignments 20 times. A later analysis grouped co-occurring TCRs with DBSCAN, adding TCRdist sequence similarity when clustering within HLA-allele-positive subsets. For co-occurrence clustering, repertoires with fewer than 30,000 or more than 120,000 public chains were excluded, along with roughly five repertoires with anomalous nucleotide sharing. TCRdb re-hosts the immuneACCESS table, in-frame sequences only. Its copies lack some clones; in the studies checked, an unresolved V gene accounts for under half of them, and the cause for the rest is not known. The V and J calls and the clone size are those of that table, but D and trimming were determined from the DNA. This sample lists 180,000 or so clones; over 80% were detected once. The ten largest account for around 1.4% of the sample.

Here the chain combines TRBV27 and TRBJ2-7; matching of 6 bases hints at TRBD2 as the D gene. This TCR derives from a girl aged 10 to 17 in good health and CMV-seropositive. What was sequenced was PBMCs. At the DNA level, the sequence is TGTGCCAGCAGTCCGGGACTCTCCTACGAGCAGTACTTC. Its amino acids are CASSPGLSYEQYF.